The rows below give T cell receptor beta chains drawn from one sample of a study of blood T cells in healthy people across ages. TCRdb analysed the 5' RACE reads with MiXCR anew, one entry per CDR3 protein. In the table there are approximately 690,000 distinct CDR3 sequences, around 54% of which are singletons. Sample: blood. These receptors originate from a man aged 55 to 70 in good health. Both conserved end residues are part of each CDR3. D genes are given only for firm matches. The listing skips clone size in some rows; elsewhere it reads once, few, many or a size class.

TRBV4-1,once,TRBJ1-2,-,CASSHPGGFNHGYTF,TGCGCCAGCAGCCATCCTGGGGGATTTAACCATGGCTACACCTTC
TRBV15,few,TRBJ2-7,-,CATSRPGIGYEQYF,TGTGCCACCAGCAGACCAGGGATCGGCTACGAGCAGTACTTC
TRBV29-1,once,TRBJ2-5,-,CSGPAGETQYF,TGCAGCGGACCAGCAGGGGAGACCCAGTACTTC
TRBV6-4,-,TRBJ2-5,-,CASFSCPRQETQYF,TGTGCCAGCTTCTCTTGTCCCAGACAAGAGACCCAGTACTTC
TRBV21-1,once,TRBJ2-7,-,CASSKNGTGSRKSAHYEQYF,TGTGCCAGCAGCAAAAATGGGACAGGGTCCCGAAAAAGCGCCCATTACGAGCAGTACTTC
TRBV6-4,-,TRBJ1-2,TRBD1,CASSDQPRQGRSGYTF,TGTGCCAGCAGTGACCAGCCCCGACAGGGAAGGTCTGGCTACACCTTC
TRBV29-1,once,TRBJ2-1,-,CSVEEGGDEQFF,TGCAGCGTTGAAGAAGGGGGGGATGAGCAGTTCTTC
TRBV3-1,-,TRBJ1-6,-,CASSLLTANSYNSPLHF,TGTGCCAGCAGCCTCTTGACGGCCAACTCCTATAATTCACCCCTCCACTTT
TRBV20-1,-,TRBJ2-5,-,CSAIQRYQETQYF,TGCAGTGCTATACAGAGGTATCAAGAGACCCAGTACTTC
TRBV20-1,few,TRBJ2-5,TRBD2,CSARRLAGARAYQETQYF,TGCAGTGCTAGACGACTAGCGGGGGCCAGAGCTTACCAAGAGACCCAGTACTTC
TRBV9,-,TRBJ2-5,TRBD1,CASSVQTGGETQYF,TGTGCCAGCAGCGTCCAAACAGGGGGGGAGACCCAGTACTTC
TRBV12-3/TRBV12-4,-,TRBJ2-1,-,CASSPRTPCNEQFF,TGTGCCAGCAGTCCCCGAACGCCCTGCAATGAGCAGTTCTTC
TRBV29-1,many,TRBJ2-7,TRBD1,CSVRQQGAYEQYF,TGCAGCGTACGCCAGCAGGGGGCCTACGAGCAGTACTTC
TRBV5-1,-,TRBJ2-3,-,CASSLAFSTDTQYF,TGCGCCAGCAGCTTGGCATTTAGCACAGATACGCAGTATTTT
TRBV5-1,few,TRBJ1-1,-,CASTPGTMNTEAFF,TGCGCCAGCACACCAGGGACCATGAACACTGAAGCTTTCTTT
TRBV24-1,few,TRBJ2-1,-,CATSDPSRGARNEQFF,TGTGCCACCAGTGACCCGAGTAGGGGGGCAAGGAATGAGCAGTTCTTC
TRBV6-5,-,TRBJ2-7,TRBD1,CASRLQTGLTYEQYF,TGTGCCAGCAGACTACAGACAGGGTTAACCTACGAGCAGTACTTC
TRBV12-3/TRBV12-4,few,TRBJ2-7,TRBD1,CASSYGDRGWSSYEQYF,TGTGCCAGCAGTTACGGGGACAGGGGTTGGAGCTCCTACGAGCAGTACTTC
TRBV4-1,-,TRBJ2-3,TRBD2,CASSPRPKTSGGADTQYF,TGCGCCAGCAGCCCGCGGCCCAAGACTAGCGGGGGGGCAGATACGCAGTATTTT
TRBV20-1,-,TRBJ2-7,-,CSARFRGGTARIYEQYF,TGCAGTGCTAGATTCCGGGGCGGGACAGCGCGAATTTACGAGCAGTACTTC
TRBV2,-,TRBJ2-7,TRBD1,CASSGTGTACEQYF,TGTGCCAGCAGTGGTACCGGGACAGCCTGCGAGCAGTACTTC
TRBV3-1,-,TRBJ2-7,TRBD1,CASSLQLGQCYEQYF,TGTGCCAGCAGCCTCCAGTTGGGACAGTGCTACGAGCAGTACTTC
TRBV12-3/TRBV12-4,-,TRBJ2-1,-,CASWADSSYNEQFF,TGTGCCAGCTGGGCGGACAGCTCCTACAATGAGCAGTTCTTC
TRBV5-1,many,TRBJ1-2,-,CASSSSTGSYGYTF,TGCGCCAGCAGCTCCTCCACAGGGAGCTATGGCTACACCTTC
TRBV12-3/TRBV12-4,-,TRBJ2-5,TRBD2,CASTPGGQETQYF,TGTGCCAGCACCCCGGGGGGACAAGAGACCCAGTACTTC